This entry features one TCR beta chain sequence. These data originate in a study of blood T cell repertoires in COVID-19. Study details: The United States, Italy and Spain were the sources of the acute and convalescent COVID-19 samples.

Profiling relied on immunoSEQ multiplex PCR, and the TCRdb table lists in-frame clones only, not all of them. The sample includes roughly 190,000 clones, about four fifths seen only once; the top ten take 9.5% to 12%. This CDR3 comprises 14 residues. The ends lost 6 bases at V and 4 bases at J; junction bases unmatched: 7. Germline CDR1 and CDR2: MDHEN and SYDVKM. This chain links TRBV28 with TRBJ1-2; TRBD1 aligns across 8 bases. The TCR comes from a woman in her thirties or forties with COVID-19, enrolled during active disease. What was sequenced was peripheral blood. In nucleotides, the CDR3 is TGTGCCAGCAGCACCAGGGGGCGTTTCTATGGCTACACCTTC. Translation: CASSTRGRFYGYTF.